This TCR beta chain was sequenced during a study of glioma-infiltrating T cells. Study results and limitations: Non-neoplastic patients had below-expected tissue-blood divergence, while all gliomas exceeded expectation.

This clonotype occurred many times. Its antigen remains unknown. Amplification of TCR alpha and beta CDR3 regions from RNA used iRepertoire nested multiplex PCR. Via MiXCR, TCRdb re-called the multiplex PCR reads, giving one row per CDR3 protein. This sample has some 85,000 distinct CDR3 sequences, with 20% to 25% found just once. The V and J ends lost 0 bases and 3 bases respectively, with 9 bases between them. The CDR3 length is 14 residues. Germline assignment: CDR1 LGHDT and CDR2 YNNKEL (reference sequence). Sequencing was performed on glioma tissue, nonneoplastic brain tissue, or PBMCs (not recorded which). The receptor was isolated from a human donor with low-grade glioma or glioblastoma, undergoing nonglioma brain surgery, or in good health (not recorded which). The chain combines TRBV3-1 with TRBJ2-7; the D gene is possibly TRBD2 (5 bases). For the CDR3, the DNA is TGTGCCAGCAGCCAAGATACTAGGCGCTACGAGCAGTACTTC. Translating gives CASSQDTRRYEQYF.